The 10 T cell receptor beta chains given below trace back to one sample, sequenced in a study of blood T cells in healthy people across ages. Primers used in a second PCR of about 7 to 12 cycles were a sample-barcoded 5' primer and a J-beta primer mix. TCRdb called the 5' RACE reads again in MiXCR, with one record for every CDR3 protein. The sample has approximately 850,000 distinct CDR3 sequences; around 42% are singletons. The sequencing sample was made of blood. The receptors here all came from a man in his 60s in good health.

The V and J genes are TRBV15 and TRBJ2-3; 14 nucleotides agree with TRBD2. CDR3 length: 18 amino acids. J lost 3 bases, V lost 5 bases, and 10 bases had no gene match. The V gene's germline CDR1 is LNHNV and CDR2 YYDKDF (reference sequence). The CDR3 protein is CATSRSTTSGGVTDTQYF. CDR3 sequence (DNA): TGTGCCACCAGCCGGAGTACGACTAGCGGGGGGGTTACAGATACGCAGTATTTT. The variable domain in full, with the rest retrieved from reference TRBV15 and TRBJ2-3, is DAMVIQNPRYQVTQFGKPVTLSCSQTLNHNVMYWYQQKSSQAPKLLFHYYDKDFNNEADTPDNFQSRRPNTSFCFLDIRSPGLGDTAMYLCATSRSTTSGGVTDTQYFGPGTRLTVL.

Here the CDR3 DNA reads TGTGCCAGCAGACACGTACCTGCCTACGAGCAGTACTTC. Encoded protein: CASRHVPAYEQYF. The chain joins TRBV6-6 to TRBJ2-7; no firm D call. The CDR3 loop spans 13 amino acids. With 6 bases removed from V and 2 bases from J, the gap between germline ends came to 11 bases. Germline V gene data show CDR1 as MNHNY and CDR2 as SVGAGI (reference sequence).

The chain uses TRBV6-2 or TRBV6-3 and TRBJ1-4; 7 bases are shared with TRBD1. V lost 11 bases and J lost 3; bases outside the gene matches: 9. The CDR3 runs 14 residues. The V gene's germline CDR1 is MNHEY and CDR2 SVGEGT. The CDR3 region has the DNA TGTGCCTGCAAAACCGGGACAGCTAATGAAAAACTGTTTTTT. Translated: CACKTGTANEKLFF.

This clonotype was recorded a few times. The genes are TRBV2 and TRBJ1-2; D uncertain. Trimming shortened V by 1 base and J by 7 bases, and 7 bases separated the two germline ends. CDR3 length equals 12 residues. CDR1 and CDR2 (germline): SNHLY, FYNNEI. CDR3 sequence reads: CASSEGGFGYTF. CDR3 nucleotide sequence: TGTGCCAGCAGTGAAGGCGGTTTTGGCTACACCTTC.

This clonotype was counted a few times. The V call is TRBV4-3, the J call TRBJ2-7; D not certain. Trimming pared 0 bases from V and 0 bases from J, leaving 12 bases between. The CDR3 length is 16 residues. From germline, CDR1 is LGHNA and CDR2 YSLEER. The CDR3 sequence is CASSQDLRTFSYEQYF. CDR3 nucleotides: TGCGCCAGCAGCCAAGATTTGCGGACCTTCTCCTACGAGCAGTACTTC.

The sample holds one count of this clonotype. The CDR3 sequence: CASSQGLGIDNEQYF. The CDR3 DNA sequence: TGTGCCAGCAGTCAGGGACTAGGAATAGACAATGAGCAGTACTTC. This chain links TRBV6-6 with TRBJ2-5, with 8 nucleotides matching TRBD2. Germline V lookup: CDR1 MNHNY, CDR2 SVGAGI (reference sequence). The ends lost 5 bases at V and 11 bases at J; junction bases unmatched: 16. This CDR3 contains 15 residues.

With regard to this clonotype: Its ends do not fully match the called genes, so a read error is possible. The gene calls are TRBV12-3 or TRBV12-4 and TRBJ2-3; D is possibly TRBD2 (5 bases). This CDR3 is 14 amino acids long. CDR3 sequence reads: CASNLRGGTDTQYF. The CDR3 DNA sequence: TGTGCCAGCAATTTACGGGGTGGGACAGATACGCAGTATTTT.

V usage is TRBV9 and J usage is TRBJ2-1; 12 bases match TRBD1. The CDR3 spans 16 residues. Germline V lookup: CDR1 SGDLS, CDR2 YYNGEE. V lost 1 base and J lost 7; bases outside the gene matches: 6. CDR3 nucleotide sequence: TGTGCCAGCAGCGTACGACCGGGACAGGGGGCAAATGAGCAGTTCTTC. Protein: CASSVRPGQGANEQFF.

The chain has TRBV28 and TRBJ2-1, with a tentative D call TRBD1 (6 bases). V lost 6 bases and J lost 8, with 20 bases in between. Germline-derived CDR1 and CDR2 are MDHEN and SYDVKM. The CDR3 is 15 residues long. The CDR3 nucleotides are TGTGCCAGCAGCCGCATACGTACAGGGCCGGATGAGCAGTTCTTC. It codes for CASSRIRTGPDEQFF. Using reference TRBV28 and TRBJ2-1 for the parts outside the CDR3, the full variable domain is DVKVTQSSRYLVKRTGEKVFLECVQDMDHENMFWYRQDPGLGLRLIYFSYDVKMKEKGDIPEGYSVSREKKERFSLILESASTNQTSMYLCASSRIRTGPDEQFFGPGTRLTVL.

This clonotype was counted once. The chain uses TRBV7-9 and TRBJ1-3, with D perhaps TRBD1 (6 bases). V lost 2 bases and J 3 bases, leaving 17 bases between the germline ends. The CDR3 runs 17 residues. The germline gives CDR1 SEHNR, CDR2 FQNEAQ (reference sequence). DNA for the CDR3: TGTGCCAGCAGCTTAAGGGGGACGTTTGGGAGTGGAAACACCATATATTTT. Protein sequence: CASSLRGTFGSGNTIYF.